This TCR beta chain was identified during a study of Graves' ophthalmopathy and Graves' hyperthyroidism. This clonotype has more than one count but fewer than ten. V was clipped by 1 base and J by 2 bases, with 11 bases between them. CDR3 length: 14 amino acids. Germline V gene lookup returns CDR1 GTSNPN and CDR2 SVGIG (reference sequence). Amplification of TCR beta CDR3 regions used RNA transcripts. Following a first-round RT-PCR that used HTBI primers, a second-round multiplex PCR was carried out. TCRdb analysed the multiplex PCR reads with MiXCR anew, one entry per CDR3 protein. The sample records over a million distinct CDR3 sequences, less than 45% being singletons.

The receptor was derived from an adult man with Graves' hyperthyroidism. This rearrangement joins TRBV30 to TRBJ2-5; a weak D match, TRBD1 (5 bases). The sample consisted of peripheral blood or thyroid tissue (not recorded which). The CDR3: CAWSAPAGQETQYF. The CDR3 nucleotides read TGTGCCTGGAGTGCCCCAGCAGGGCAAGAGACCCAGTACTTC.